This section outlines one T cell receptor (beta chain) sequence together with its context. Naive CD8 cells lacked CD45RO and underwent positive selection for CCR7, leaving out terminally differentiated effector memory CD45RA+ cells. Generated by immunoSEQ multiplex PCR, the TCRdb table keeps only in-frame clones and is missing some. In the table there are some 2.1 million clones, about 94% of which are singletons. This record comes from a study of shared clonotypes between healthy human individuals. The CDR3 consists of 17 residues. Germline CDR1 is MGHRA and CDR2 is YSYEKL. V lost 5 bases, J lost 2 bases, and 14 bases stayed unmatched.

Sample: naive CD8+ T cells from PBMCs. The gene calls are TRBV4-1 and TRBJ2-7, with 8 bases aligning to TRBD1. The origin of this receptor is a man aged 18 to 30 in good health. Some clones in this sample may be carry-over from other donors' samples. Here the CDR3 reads CASSTTSMGTGTYEQYF. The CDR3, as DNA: TGCGCCAGCAGCACAACCTCCATGGGGACAGGTACCTACGAGCAGTACTTC.